These T cell receptor beta chains were read from a single sample in a study of neoadjuvant anti-PD-1 for oral cavity cancer. Assay used: immunoSEQ multiplex PCR; TCRdb lists only in-frame clones, some missing. The sample records around 14,000 clones, about 70% being singletons. Sequenced here: PBMCs, sampled before nivolumab (anti-PD-1) treatment. The receptors here all came from a person between 35 and 79 years old with oral cavity squamous cell carcinoma. The CDR3 runs from the conserved cysteine through the conserved F or W. D genes are given only for firm matches. Rows may omit the clone size; those that give it use once, few, many or a size class.

TRBD2	TRBV6-5	.	TRBJ2-1	CASSSTSGNRLEQFF	TGTGCCAGCAGTTCGACTAGCGGTAACCGGCTTGAGCAGTTCTTC
TRBD1	TRBV19	.	TRBJ2-7	CASSIRDSSYEQYF	TGTGCCAGTAGTATCCGGGACAGCTCCTACGAGCAGTACTTC
.	TRBV6-5	.	TRBJ2-5	CASRRGGAPGETQYF	TGTGCCAGCAGACGGGGCGGGGCCCCTGGGGAGACCCAGTACTTC
.	TRBV5-1	.	TRBJ2-3	CASSLGQFSTDTQYF	TGCGCCAGCAGCTTGGGACAGTTTAGCACAGATACGCAGTATTTT
.	TRBV7-3	.	TRBJ1-3	CASSDQGGSGNTIYF	TGTGCCAGCAGCGACCAAGGGGGCTCTGGAAACACCATATATTTT
TRBD2	TRBV27	.	TRBJ2-3	CASSGLGTDTQYF	TGTGCCAGCAGTGGACTAGGCACAGATACGCAGTATTTT
.	TRBV4-2	few	TRBJ1-1	CASRLGPGKPDTEAFF	TGTGCCAGCAGACTGGGACCCGGTAAACCCGACACTGAAGCTTTCTTT
.	TRBV7-2	.	TRBJ1-2	CASSLGGRFYGYTF	TGTGCCAGCAGCTTAGGGGGACGGTTCTATGGCTACACCTTC
.	TRBV20-1	.	TRBJ1-1	CSARDDSSAFF	TGCAGTGCTAGAGATGACAGTTCAGCTTTCTTT
.	TRBV14	.	TRBJ1-4	CASSQSAPGSEKLFF	TGTGCCAGCAGCCAATCGGCGCCGGGTAGTGAAAAACTGTTTTTT
.	TRBV7-9	few	TRBJ1-2	CASSFPGEGFNYGYTF	TGTGCCAGCAGCTTCCCGGGGGAGGGATTTAACTATGGCTACACCTTC
.	TRBV5-4	.	TRBJ2-7	CASSLFRTYEQYF	TGTGCCAGCAGCTTGTTCAGGACCTACGAGCAGTACTTC
.	TRBV5-6	few	TRBJ1-2	CASSYGQNGYTF	TGTGCCAGCAGCTACGGACAGAATGGCTACACCTTC
.	TRBV2	.	TRBJ2-5	CASLGGVTQETQYF	TGTGCCAGCTTAGGCGGGGTGACCCAAGAGACCCAGTACTTC
.	TRBV30	.	TRBJ1-5	CAWSIGQANQPQHF	TGTGCCTGGAGTATAGGGCAGGCCAATCAGCCTCAGCATTTT